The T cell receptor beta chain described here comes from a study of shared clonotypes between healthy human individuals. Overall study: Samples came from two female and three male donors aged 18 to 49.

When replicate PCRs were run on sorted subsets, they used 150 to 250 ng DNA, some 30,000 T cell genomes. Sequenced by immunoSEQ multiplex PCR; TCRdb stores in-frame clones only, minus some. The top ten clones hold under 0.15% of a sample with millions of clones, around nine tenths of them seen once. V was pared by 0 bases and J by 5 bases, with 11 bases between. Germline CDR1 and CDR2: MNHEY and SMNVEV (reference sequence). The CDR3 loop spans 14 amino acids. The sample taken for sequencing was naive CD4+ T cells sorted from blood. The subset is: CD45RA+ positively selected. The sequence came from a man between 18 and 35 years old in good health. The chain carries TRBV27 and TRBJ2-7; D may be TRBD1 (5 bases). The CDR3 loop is CASSLSRRVDEQYF. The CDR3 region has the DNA TGTGCCAGCAGTTTATCGCGCAGGGTCGACGAGCAGTACTTC.